What follows are 21 T cell receptor beta chains derived from one specimen sequenced in a study of OX40 agonist ivuxolimab in advanced cancers. Clones were read by immunoSEQ multiplex PCR, and TCRdb kept only the in-frame ones, dropping some. The sample consists of tens of thousands of clones, roughly nine tenths of them appearing once. Specimen: CD4+ or CD8+ T cells sorted from blood, collected in a trial of the OX40 agonist ivuxolimab. These TCRs come from an adult with an advanced solid tumor such as melanoma, head and neck, liver or kidney cancer.

The V gene is TRBV9, the J gene TRBJ2-1, with D possibly TRBD1 on 5 matching bases. This CDR3 region has 15 residues. Trimming left V 4 bases short and J 3 bases short, with 14 bases between. CDR1 is SGDLS and CDR2 is YYNGEE in the germline V gene. The CDR3 sequence is CASSIQGELYNEQFF. The DNA of the CDR3 is TGTGCCAGCAGCATCCAGGGCGAACTCTACAATGAGCAGTTCTTC. The variable domain in full, with the rest retrieved from reference TRBV9 and TRBJ2-1, is DSGVTQTPKHLITATGQRVTLRCSPRSGDLSVYWYQQSLDQGLQFLIQYYNGEERAKGNILERFSAQQFPDLHSELNLSSLELGDSALYFCASSIQGELYNEQFFGPGTRLTVL.

This clone was seen a handful of times. The chain is built from TRBV6-5 and TRBJ2-7; possibly TRBD1 for D (5 bases). Looked up from germline, CDR1 is MNHEY and CDR2 is SVGAGI. V was clipped by 10 bases and J by 5 bases, with 12 bases between them. The CDR3 is 11 amino acids. The CDR3 is CAILDSHEQYF. CDR3 in DNA: TGTGCCATCCTCGACAGCCACGAGCAGTACTTC.

A few counts support this clone. The chain has TRBV7-3 and TRBJ1-2; the D is unclear. In germline, CDR1 is SGHTA, CDR2 FQGTGA. The CDR3 is 14 amino acids. V lost 4 bases to trimming and J lost 4 bases, with 13 bases between them. The CDR3 loop is CASSSGPGGYGYTF. The CDR3 bases are TGTGCCAGCAGCTCCGGACCGGGAGGCTATGGCTACACCTTC.

The V and J genes are TRBV5-6 and TRBJ1-5; D unresolved. The CDR3 contains 15 residues. Trimming left V 0 bases short and J 3 bases short, with 10 bases between. Germline CDR1 SGHDT, CDR2 YYEEEE. The CDR3 sequence is CASSLAGTFNQPQHF. The CDR3 DNA reads as TGTGCCAGCAGCTTGGCCGGTACATTCAATCAGCCCCAGCATTTT.

This chain uses TRBV19 with TRBJ2-7; 7 nucleotides align to TRBD1. V lost 3 bases and J lost 2; bases outside the gene matches: 4. The germline V gene has CDR1 LNHDA and CDR2 SQIVND (reference sequence). The CDR3 length is 14 residues. The CDR3, as DNA: TGTGCCAGTAGTATGTACAGGGGTCCCTACGAGCAGTACTTC. Translation: CASSMYRGPYEQYF. The variable domain in full, with the rest retrieved from reference TRBV19 and TRBJ2-7, is DGGITQSPKYLFRKEGQNVTLSCEQNLNHDAMYWYRQDPGQGLRLIYYSQIVNDFQKGDIAEGYSVSREKKESFPLTVTSAQKNPTAFYLCASSMYRGPYEQYFGPGTRLTVT.

This sequence joins TRBV13 and TRBJ2-7; D may be TRBD1 (5 bases). Germline V lookup: CDR1 PRHDT, CDR2 FYEKMQ (reference sequence). V was trimmed by 0 bases and J by 0 bases, leaving 12 bases between them. This CDR3 contains 16 residues. CDR3 in DNA: TGTGCCAGCAGCTTAGGCCGGGCAGGGAACTCCTACGAGCAGTACTTC. It translates to CASSLGRAGNSYEQYF.

V usage is TRBV19 and J usage is TRBJ1-5; D possibly corresponds to TRBD1 (6 bases). The V end lost 7 bases, the J end lost 1 base, and 20 bases lay between the germline ends. There are 17 residues in the CDR3. The V gene's germline CDR1 is LNHDA and CDR2 SQIVND (reference sequence). The CDR3 is CASTSKYGGASNQPQHF. DNA for the CDR3: TGTGCCAGTACCTCCAAGTACGGGGGCGCGAGCAATCAGCCCCAGCATTTT.

The V and J genes are TRBV5-4 and TRBJ2-3; 12 positions agree with TRBD2. From germline, CDR1 is SGHNT and CDR2 YYREEE (reference sequence). This CDR3 region has 17 residues. With 4 bases clipped from V and 0 bases from J, the junction kept 6 bases outside the gene matches. DNA of the CDR3: TGTGCCAGCAGCCTACCTAGCGGGGGGGCTAGCACAGATACGCAGTATTTT. This translates into CASSLPSGGASTDTQYF.

The genes are TRBV11-1 and TRBJ2-7, with TRBD2 as a possible D gene (6 bases). In germline, CDR1 is SGHAT, CDR2 FQDESV (reference sequence). The CDR3 extends over 15 amino acids. V was clipped by 4 bases and J by 2 bases, with 15 bases between them. This CDR3 is CASSSPSGRAYEQYF. CDR3 sequence (DNA): TGTGCCAGCAGCTCACCCTCCGGGAGAGCCTACGAGCAGTACTTC.

The chain combines TRBV30 with TRBJ2-1; possibly TRBD2 for D (6 bases). V gave up 5 bases and J gave up 3 bases, with 11 bases separating them. The CDR3 covers 13 residues. Germline-derived CDR1 and CDR2 are GTSNPN and SVGIG (reference sequence). CDR3 region: CAWSQGGYNEQFF. The CDR3 region has the DNA TGTGCCTGGTCGCAGGGAGGCTACAATGAGCAGTTCTTC.

CDR3 loop: CASRMTGASGKLFF. For the CDR3, the DNA is TGTGCCAGTAGGATGACAGGGGCCTCGGGAAAACTGTTTTTT. The chain has TRBV19 and TRBJ1-4, with 8 bases identical to TRBD1. Looked up from germline, CDR1 is LNHDA and CDR2 is SQIVND (reference sequence). Trimming cost V 6 bases and J 10 bases; bases outside gene matches: 10. This CDR3 contains 14 residues.

Only one count was recorded for this clone. The chain joins TRBV29-1 to TRBJ2-1, with D possibly TRBD1 on 6 matching bases. Trimming left V 3 bases short and J 4 bases short, with 13 bases between. Germline CDR1 reads SQVTM; CDR2 reads ANQGSEA. There are 14 residues in the CDR3. The CDR3 DNA sequence: TGCAGCGTTGAGGTAGGGACACGGTACAATGAGCAGTTCTTC. It codes for CSVEVGTRYNEQFF.

The V call is TRBV28, the J call TRBJ2-4; 8 nucleotides line up with TRBD2. This CDR3 has 15 amino acids. CDR1 is MDHEN, CDR2 SYDVKM, per germline. V shed 1 base, J shed 15 bases, and the junction held 14 bases outside the gene matches. CDR3 bases: TGTGCCAGCAGTTTATTCCCCTTGACGGGGGGGAATCGGTACTTC. The encoded protein is CASSLFPLTGGNRYF.

The J gene is TRBJ1-2, the V gene TRBV5-4; no clear D gene. This CDR3 comprises 14 residues. V gave up 4 bases and J gave up 5 bases, with 15 bases separating them. Germline V lookup: CDR1 SGHNT, CDR2 YYREEE (reference sequence). Here the CDR3 reads CASSLGNSQYGYTF. For the CDR3, the DNA is TGTGCCAGCAGCCTTGGCAACTCCCAATATGGCTACACCTTC.

This clone was counted a single time. The CDR3 spells CASSLTGSYEQYF. CDR3 bases: TGTGCCAGCAGTCTGACAGGGTCATACGAGCAGTACTTC. The J gene is TRBJ2-7, the V gene TRBV6-1, with 7 bases fitting TRBD1. The CDR3 covers 13 residues. Looked up from germline, CDR1 is MNHNS and CDR2 is SASEGT. V was clipped by 5 bases and J by 4 bases; unmatched bases: 5.

There are a few counts of this clone. This chain joins TRBV7-9 and TRBJ1-1; the D gene is possibly TRBD1 (6 bases). V was pared by 4 bases and J by 8 bases, with 14 bases between. The CDR3 runs 13 residues. Germline V gene lookup returns CDR1 SEHNR and CDR2 FQNEAQ (reference sequence). CDR3 nucleotides: TGTGCCAGCAGCTCGTACAGGGTAGGGGAAGCTTTCTTT. This encodes CASSSYRVGEAFF.

The J gene is TRBJ2-2, the V gene TRBV18; 9 nucleotides align to TRBD1. Germline lookup yields CDR1 KGHSH and CDR2 LQKENI. V lost 4 bases, J lost 3 bases, and 9 bases stayed unmatched. The CDR3 sequence is 17 residues long. Here the CDR3 DNA reads TGTGCCAGCTCACTTATGCTACGGACAGGGGACACCGGGGAGCTGTTTTTT. Its translation is CASSLMLRTGDTGELFF.

DNA of the CDR3: TGTGCCAGCAGTTTTAAACGGTACGGTGGGTATAGCAATCAGCCCCAGCATTTT. Protein product: CASSFKRYGGYSNQPQHF. V and J are TRBV28 and TRBJ1-5; no firm D call. With 3 bases removed from V and 0 bases from J, the gap between germline ends came to 18 bases. The CDR3 runs to 18 residues. Per germline, CDR1 MDHEN and CDR2 SYDVKM.

The chain joins TRBV5-4 to TRBJ2-1, with 12 bases that match TRBD2. CDR1 is SGHNT, CDR2 YYREEE, per germline (reference sequence). Unmatched junction bases numbered 6, after V lost 1 base and J lost 1 base. This CDR3 comprises 18 residues. Here the CDR3 reads CASSLLLAGGRSYNEQFF. The DNA of the CDR3 is TGTGCCAGCAGCTTGCTACTAGCGGGAGGACGATCCTACAATGAGCAGTTCTTC. The full variable domain, rest sourced from reference TRBV5-4 and TRBJ2-1, is ETGVTQSPTHLIKTRGQQVTLRCSSQSGHNTVSWYQQALGQGPQFIFQYYREEENGRGNFPPRFSGLQFPNYSSELNVNALELDDSALYLCASSLLLAGGRSYNEQFFGPGTRLTVL.

The chain carries TRBV6-1 and TRBJ2-5; D gene uncertain. Trimming pared 3 bases from V and 5 bases from J, leaving 1 base between. The CDR3 runs 10 residues. Germline CDR1 is MNHNS and CDR2 is SASEGT. As DNA, the CDR3 is TGTGCCAGCAGTGACGAGACCCAGTACTTC. Amino acid sequence: CASSDETQYF.

This clone was observed once. The chain uses TRBV7-2 and TRBJ1-3; unclear D gene. The CDR3 totals 12 residues. Germline-derived CDR1 and CDR2 are SGHTA and FQGNSA. Trimming removed 3 bases at V and 3 bases at J, with 3 bases between. The CDR3 protein is CASSFIGNTIYF. Here the CDR3 DNA reads TGTGCCAGCAGCTTTATTGGAAACACCATATATTTT.